The clone carrying this T cell receptor (beta chain) came up a few times. This sample's TCRbeta library carried unique molecular identifier barcodes. TCRdb recomputed calls from the PCR reads with MiXCR, one row per CDR3 protein. The sample has 600,000 to 700,000 distinct CDR3 sequences, around 16% seen once. This sample was included in a study of T-cell reconstitution after alpha-beta-depleted transplantation in children. Trimming removed 4 bases at V and 3 bases at J, with 17 bases between. The CDR3 spans 16 residues. Germline assignment: CDR1 KGHDR and CDR2 SFDVKD. The genes are TRBV24-1 and TRBJ2-5, with D maybe TRBD2 (6 bases). This clonotype was sampled from a human donor who donated a stem cell graft to a child with acute myeloid leukemia. The starting material was PBMCs from the stem cell graft donor, obtained from the stem cell graft. CDR3: CATSDPGLTGKETQYF. In DNA form, the CDR3 reads TGTGCCACCAGTGACCCGGGACTCACGGGGAAAGAGACCCAGTACTTC.